The TCR beta chain under discussion was sequenced for a study of shared clonotypes between healthy human individuals. A note on this clone: At one end, the junction sequence differs from germline, possibly due to a read error. Other DNA variants within this sample encode the same CDR3.

This CDR3 spans 13 amino acids. The V gene's germline CDR1 is ENHRY and CDR2 SYGVKD. The study used approximately 92 million PBMCs per unsorted sample for genomic DNA. The study ran the assay at deep level. The table came from immunoSEQ multiplex PCR; TCRdb's copy has only in-frame clones and leaves some out. The table lists about 530,000 clones, about three quarters of them singletons, with under 15% in the top ten. V and J are TRBV10-3 and TRBJ1-1; tentative D call: TRBD1 (5 bases). Sequencing was performed on PBMCs. The TCR comes from a woman aged 40 to 50 in good health. Some clones in this sample may be carry-over from other donors' samples. CDR3 sequence: CAISRDPNTEAFF. The CDR3 DNA reads TGTGCCATCAGCAGGGACCCGAACACTGAGGCTTTCTTT.